This paragraph covers one T cell receptor (beta chain) sequence. The record originates from a study of radiation and T cells in renal cell carcinoma. Between the trimmed V and J ends, which lost 3 bases and 1 base, there was a span of 16 bases. Germline V gene data show CDR1 as SGDLS and CDR2 as YYNGEE. This CDR3 is 16 amino acids long. Time point specified: baseline pretreatment blood. The treatment is: 15 Gy SBRT to primary tumor, nephrectomy 4 weeks later. The method was immunoSEQ multiplex PCR; TCRdb's version includes in-frame clones alone and lacks a portion of them. The sample yields roughly 150,000 clones, 88% seen once.

The chain is built from TRBV9 and TRBJ1-1, with D perhaps matching TRBD1 (5 bases). This clonotype originated in a woman aged 70-85 years with renal cell carcinoma. The sequences come from blood, collected from a patient whose treatment included radiotherapy and nephrectomy. Here the CDR3 DNA reads TGTGCCAGCAGCGGACTATCTGGGACGGCGAACACTGAAGCTTTCTTT. Translated, it gives CASSGLSGTANTEAFF. Using reference TRBV9 and TRBJ1-1 for the parts outside the CDR3, the full variable domain is DSGVTQTPKHLITATGQRVTLRCSPRSGDLSVYWYQQSLDQGLQFLIQYYNGEERAKGNILERFSAQQFPDLHSELNLSSLELGDSALYFCASSGLSGTANTEAFFGQGTRLTVV.